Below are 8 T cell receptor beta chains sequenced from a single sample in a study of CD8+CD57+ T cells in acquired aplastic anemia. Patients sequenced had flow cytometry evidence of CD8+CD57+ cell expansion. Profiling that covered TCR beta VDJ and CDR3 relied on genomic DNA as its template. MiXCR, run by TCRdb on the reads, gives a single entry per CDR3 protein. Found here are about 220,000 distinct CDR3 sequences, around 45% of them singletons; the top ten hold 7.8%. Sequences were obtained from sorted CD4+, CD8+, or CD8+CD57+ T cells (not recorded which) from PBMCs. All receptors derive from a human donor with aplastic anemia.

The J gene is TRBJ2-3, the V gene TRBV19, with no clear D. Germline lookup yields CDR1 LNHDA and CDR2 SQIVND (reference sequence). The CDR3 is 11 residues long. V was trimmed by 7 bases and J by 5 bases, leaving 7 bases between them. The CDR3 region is CASTMGDTQYF. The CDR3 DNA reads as TGTGCCAGTACCATGGGAGATACGCAGTATTTT.

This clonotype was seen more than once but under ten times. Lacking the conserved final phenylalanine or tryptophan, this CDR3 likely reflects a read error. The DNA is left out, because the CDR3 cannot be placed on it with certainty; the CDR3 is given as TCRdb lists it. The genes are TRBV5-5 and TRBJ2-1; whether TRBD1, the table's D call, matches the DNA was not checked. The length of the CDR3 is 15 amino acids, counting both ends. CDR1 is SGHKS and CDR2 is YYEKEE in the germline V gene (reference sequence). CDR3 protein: CASSVWGTGNNEQSL.

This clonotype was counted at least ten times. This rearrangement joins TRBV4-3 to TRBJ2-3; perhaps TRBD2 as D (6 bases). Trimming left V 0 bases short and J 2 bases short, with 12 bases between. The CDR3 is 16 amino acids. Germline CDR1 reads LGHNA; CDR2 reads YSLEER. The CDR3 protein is CASSQEDTGLTDTQYF. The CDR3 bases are TGCGCCAGCAGCCAAGAGGACACGGGACTCACAGATACGCAGTATTTT.

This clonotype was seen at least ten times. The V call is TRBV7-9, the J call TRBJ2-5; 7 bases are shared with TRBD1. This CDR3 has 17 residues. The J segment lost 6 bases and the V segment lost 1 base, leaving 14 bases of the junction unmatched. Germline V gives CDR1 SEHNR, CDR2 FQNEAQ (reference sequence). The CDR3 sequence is CASSLDSRTGGVKTQYF. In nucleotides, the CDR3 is TGTGCCAGCAGCTTAGATAGTAGGACAGGAGGAGTAAAGACCCAGTACTTC.

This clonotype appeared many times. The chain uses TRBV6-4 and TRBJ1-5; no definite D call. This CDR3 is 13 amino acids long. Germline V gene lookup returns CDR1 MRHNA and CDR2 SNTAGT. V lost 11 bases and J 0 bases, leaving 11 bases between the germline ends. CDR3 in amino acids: CASSPDSNQPQHF. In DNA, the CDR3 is TGTGCCTCATCCCCAGATAGCAATCAGCCCCAGCATTTT.

In DNA, the CDR3 is TGCAGTGCTAGAGTTGGGGCAGGGACGAGTGTCCGAGCTTTCTTT. This sequence encodes CSARVGAGTSVRAFF. This chain links TRBV20-1 with TRBJ1-1, with a possible D match to TRBD1 (5 bases). Trimming took off 1 base at V and 10 bases at J, with 22 bases between the two ends. Germline V lookup: CDR1 DFQATT, CDR2 SNEGSKA (reference sequence). The CDR3 length is 15 residues.

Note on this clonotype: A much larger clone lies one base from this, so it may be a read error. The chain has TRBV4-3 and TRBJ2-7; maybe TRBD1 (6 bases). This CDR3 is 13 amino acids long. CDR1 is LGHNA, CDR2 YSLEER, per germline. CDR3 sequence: CASSEDKGDEQYF. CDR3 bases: TGCGCCAGCAGCGAAGATAAGGGGGACGAGCAGTACTTC.

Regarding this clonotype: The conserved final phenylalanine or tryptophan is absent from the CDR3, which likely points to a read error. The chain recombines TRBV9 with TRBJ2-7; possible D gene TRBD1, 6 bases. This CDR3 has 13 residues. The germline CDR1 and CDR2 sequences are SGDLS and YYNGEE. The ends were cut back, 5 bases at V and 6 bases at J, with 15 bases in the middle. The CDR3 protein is CASSGNRVSEQYS. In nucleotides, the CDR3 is TGTGCCAGCAGTGGGAACAGGGTTTCCGAGCAGTACTCC.